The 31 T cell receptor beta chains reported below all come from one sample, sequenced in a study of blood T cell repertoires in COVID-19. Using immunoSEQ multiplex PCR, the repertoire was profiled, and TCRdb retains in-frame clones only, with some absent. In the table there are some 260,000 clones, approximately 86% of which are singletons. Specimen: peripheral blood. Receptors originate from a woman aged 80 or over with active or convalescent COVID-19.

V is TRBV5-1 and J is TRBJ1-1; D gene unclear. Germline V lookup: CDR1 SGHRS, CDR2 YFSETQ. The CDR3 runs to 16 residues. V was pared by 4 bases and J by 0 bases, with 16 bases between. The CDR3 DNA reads TGCGCCAGCAGCCCCACCGGGCGGACTATGAACACTGAAGCTTTCTTT. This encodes CASSPTGRTMNTEAFF.

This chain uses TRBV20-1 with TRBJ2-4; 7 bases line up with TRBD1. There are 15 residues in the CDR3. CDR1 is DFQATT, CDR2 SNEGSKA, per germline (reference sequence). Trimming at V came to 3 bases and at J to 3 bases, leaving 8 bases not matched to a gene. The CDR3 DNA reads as TGCAGTGCTAGTATTAGGGGGCCAGGCAAAAACATTCAGTACTTC. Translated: CSASIRGPGKNIQYF.

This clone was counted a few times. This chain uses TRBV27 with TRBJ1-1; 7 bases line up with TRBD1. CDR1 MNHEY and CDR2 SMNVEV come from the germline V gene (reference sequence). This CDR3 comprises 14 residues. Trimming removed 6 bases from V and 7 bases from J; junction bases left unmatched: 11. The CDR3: CASRTTFTGVEAFF. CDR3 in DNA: TGTGCCAGCAGGACCACCTTTACAGGGGTTGAAGCTTTCTTT.

CDR3: CASRQGRIQPQHF. The CDR3 DNA is TGTGCCAGCCGTCAGGGTCGAATTCAGCCCCAGCATTTT. The V call is TRBV6-5, the J call TRBJ1-5, with D tentatively TRBD1 (5 bases). V was trimmed by 8 bases and J by 6 bases, leaving 14 bases between them. The CDR3 loop spans 13 amino acids. In germline, CDR1 is MNHEY, CDR2 SVGAGI.

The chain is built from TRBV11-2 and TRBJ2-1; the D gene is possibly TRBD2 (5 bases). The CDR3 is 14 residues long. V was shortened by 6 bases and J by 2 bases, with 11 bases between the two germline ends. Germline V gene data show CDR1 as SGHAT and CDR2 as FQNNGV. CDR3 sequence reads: CASSYRGTYNEQFF. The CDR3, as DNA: TGTGCCAGCAGTTACCGGGGAACCTACAATGAGCAGTTCTTC.

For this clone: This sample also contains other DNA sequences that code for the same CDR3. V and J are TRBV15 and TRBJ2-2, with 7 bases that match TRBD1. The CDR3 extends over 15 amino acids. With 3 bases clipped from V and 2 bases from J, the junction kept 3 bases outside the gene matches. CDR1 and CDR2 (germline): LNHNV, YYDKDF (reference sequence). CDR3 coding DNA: TGTGCCACCAGCAGGGACAGGCTTAACACCGGGGAGCTGTTTTTT. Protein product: CATSRDRLNTGELFF. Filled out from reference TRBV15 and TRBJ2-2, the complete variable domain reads DAMVIQNPRYQVTQFGKPVTLSCSQTLNHNVMYWYQQKSSQAPKLLFHYYDKDFNNEADTPDNFQSRRPNTSFCFLDIRSPGLGDTAMYLCATSRDRLNTGELFFGEGSRLTVL.

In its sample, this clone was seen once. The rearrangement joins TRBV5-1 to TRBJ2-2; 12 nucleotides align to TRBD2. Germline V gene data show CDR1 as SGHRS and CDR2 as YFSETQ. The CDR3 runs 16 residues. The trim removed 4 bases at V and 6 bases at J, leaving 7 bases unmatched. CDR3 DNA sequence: TGCGCCAGCAGCACAACTAGCGGGAGGCCGGCCGGGGAGCTGTTTTTT. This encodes CASSTTSGRPAGELFF.

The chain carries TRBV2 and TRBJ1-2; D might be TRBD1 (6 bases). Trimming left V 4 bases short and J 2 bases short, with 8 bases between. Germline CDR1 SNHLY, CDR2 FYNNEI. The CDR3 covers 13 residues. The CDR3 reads CASSGQANYGYTF. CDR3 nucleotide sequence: TGTGCCAGCAGTGGACAGGCCAACTATGGCTACACCTTC.

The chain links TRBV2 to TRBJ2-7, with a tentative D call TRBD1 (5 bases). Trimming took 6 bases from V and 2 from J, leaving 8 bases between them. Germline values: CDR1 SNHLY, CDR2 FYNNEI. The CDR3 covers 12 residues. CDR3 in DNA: TGTGCCAGCAGGGAACAGGCCTACGAGCAGTACTTC. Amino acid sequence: CASREQAYEQYF. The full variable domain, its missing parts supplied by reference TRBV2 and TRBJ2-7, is EPEVTQTPSHQVTQMGQEVILRCVPISNHLYFYWYRQILGQKVEFLVSFYNNEISEKSEIFDDQFSVERPDGSNFTLKIRSTKLEDSAMYFCASREQAYEQYFGPGTRLTVT.

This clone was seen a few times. Here the CDR3 DNA reads TGTGCCAGCTCAACCCTGGACAGGAACACTGAAGCTTTCTTT. This codes for CASSTLDRNTEAFF. V gene TRBV18 combines with J gene TRBJ1-1, with D tentatively TRBD1 (6 bases). Germline V gene data show CDR1 as KGHSH and CDR2 as LQKENI. Trimming stripped 5 bases from V and 1 base from J, with 11 bases between. This CDR3 spans 14 amino acids. The entire variable domain, with the rest obtained from reference TRBV18 and TRBJ1-1, is as follows: NAGVMQNPRHLVRRRGQEARLRCSPMKGHSHVYWYRQLPEEGLKFMVYLQKENIIDESGMPKERFSAEFPKEGPSILRIQQVVRGDSAAYFCASSTLDRNTEAFFGQGTRLTVV.

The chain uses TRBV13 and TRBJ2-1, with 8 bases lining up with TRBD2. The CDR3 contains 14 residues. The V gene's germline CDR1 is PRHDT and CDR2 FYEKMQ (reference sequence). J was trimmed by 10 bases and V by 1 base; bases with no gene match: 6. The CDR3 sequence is CASSLEREGREQFF. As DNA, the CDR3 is TGTGCCAGCAGCTTAGAACGGGAGGGCCGCGAGCAGTTCTTC. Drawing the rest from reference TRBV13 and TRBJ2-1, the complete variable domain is AAGVIQSPRHLIKEKRETATLKCYPIPRHDTVYWYQQGPGQDPQFLISFYEKMQSDKGSIPDRFSAQQFSDYHSELNMSSLELGDSALYFCASSLEREGREQFFGPGTRLTVL.

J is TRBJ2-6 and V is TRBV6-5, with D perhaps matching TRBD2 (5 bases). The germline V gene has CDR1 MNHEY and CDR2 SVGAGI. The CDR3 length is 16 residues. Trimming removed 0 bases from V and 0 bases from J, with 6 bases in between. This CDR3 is CASSYSRVSGANVLTF. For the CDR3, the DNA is TGTGCCAGCAGTTACTCGCGGGTCTCTGGGGCCAACGTCCTGACTTTC.

The CDR3: CASSPDLDTGELFF. The CDR3 DNA is TGCGCCAGCAGCCCGGACTTAGACACCGGGGAGCTGTTTTTT. The genes are TRBV5-1 and TRBJ2-2, with D possibly TRBD2 on 5 matching bases. The germline V gene encodes CDR1 SGHRS and CDR2 YFSETQ. Trimming stripped 4 bases from V and 3 bases from J, with 10 bases between. CDR3 length: 14 amino acids.

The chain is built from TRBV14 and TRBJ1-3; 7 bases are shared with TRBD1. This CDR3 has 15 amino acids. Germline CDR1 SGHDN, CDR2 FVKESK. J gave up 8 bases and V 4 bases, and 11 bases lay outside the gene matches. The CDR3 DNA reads TGTGCCAGCAGCCGAATCAAGACAGGGTCGGACACCATATATTTT. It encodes CASSRIKTGSDTIYF.

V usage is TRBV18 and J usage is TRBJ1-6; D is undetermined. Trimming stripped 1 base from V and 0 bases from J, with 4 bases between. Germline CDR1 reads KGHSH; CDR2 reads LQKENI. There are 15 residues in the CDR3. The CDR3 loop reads CASSPQSSYNSPLHF. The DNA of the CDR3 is TGTGCCAGCTCACCACAGAGCTCCTATAATTCACCCCTCCACTTT.

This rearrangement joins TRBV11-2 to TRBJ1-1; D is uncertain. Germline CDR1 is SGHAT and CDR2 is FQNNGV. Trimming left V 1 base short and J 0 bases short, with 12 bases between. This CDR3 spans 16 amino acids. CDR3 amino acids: CASSLVTLNMNTEAFF. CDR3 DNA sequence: TGTGCCAGCAGCTTAGTGACTCTGAACATGAACACTGAAGCTTTCTTT.

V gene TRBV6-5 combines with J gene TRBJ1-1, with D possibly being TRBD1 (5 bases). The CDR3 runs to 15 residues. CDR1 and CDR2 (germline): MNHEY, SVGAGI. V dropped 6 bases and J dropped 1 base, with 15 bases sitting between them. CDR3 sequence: CASRRRTGSNTEAFF. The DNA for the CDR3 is TGTGCCAGCAGGCGACGTACAGGATCGAACACTGAAGCTTTCTTT.

DNA for the CDR3: TGTGCCAGCACCCGGGACAGGCCGTATGAAAAACTGTTTTTT. Its translation is CASTRDRPYEKLFF. J is TRBJ1-4 and V is TRBV6-5; TRBD1 matches at 8 bases. Per germline, CDR1 MNHEY and CDR2 SVGAGI. CDR3 length: 14 residues. Germline trimming cut 7 bases from V and 6 bases from J; bases unmatched to any gene: 7.

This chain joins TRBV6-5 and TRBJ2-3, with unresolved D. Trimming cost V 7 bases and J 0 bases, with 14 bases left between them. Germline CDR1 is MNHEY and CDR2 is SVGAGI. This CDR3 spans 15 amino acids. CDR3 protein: CASTPNLQSTDTQYF. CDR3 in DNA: TGTGCCAGCACCCCTAACCTGCAAAGCACAGATACGCAGTATTTT.

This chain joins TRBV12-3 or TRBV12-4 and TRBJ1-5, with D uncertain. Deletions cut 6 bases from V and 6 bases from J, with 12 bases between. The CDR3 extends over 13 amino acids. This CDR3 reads CASRLRPGQPQHF. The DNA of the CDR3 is TGTGCCAGCAGGCTAAGACCGGGTCAGCCCCAGCATTTT.

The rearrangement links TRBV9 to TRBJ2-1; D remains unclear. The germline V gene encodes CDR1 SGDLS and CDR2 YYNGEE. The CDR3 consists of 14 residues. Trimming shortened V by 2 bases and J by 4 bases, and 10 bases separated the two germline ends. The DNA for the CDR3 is TGTGCCAGCAGCGTGTCACCCGGGTACAATGAGCAGTTCTTC. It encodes CASSVSPGYNEQFF.

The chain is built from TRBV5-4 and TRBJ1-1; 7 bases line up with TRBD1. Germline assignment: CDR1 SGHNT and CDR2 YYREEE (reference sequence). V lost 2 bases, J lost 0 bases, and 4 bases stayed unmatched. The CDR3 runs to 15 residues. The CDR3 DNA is TGTGCCAGCAGCTTTGAGGGGGCTATGAACACTGAAGCTTTCTTT. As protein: CASSFEGAMNTEAFF.

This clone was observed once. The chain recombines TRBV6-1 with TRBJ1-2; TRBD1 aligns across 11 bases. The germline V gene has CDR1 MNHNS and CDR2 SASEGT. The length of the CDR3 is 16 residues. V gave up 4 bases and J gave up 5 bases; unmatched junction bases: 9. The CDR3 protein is CASSGRTGGVYYGYTF. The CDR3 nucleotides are TGTGCCAGCAGTGGTCGGACAGGGGGCGTGTATTATGGCTACACCTTC.

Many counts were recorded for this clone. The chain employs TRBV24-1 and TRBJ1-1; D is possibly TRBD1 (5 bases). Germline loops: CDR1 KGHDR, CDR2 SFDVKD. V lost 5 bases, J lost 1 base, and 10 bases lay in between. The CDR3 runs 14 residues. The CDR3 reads CATSVDSTNTEAFF. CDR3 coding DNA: TGTGCCACCAGTGTAGACAGCACGAACACTGAAGCTTTCTTT.

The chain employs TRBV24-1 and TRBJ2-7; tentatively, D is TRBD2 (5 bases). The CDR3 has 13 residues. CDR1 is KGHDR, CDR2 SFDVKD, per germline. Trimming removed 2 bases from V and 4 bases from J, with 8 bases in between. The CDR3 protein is CATSDSGLYEQYF. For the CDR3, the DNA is TGTGCCACCAGTGATTCCGGACTTTACGAGCAGTACTTC.

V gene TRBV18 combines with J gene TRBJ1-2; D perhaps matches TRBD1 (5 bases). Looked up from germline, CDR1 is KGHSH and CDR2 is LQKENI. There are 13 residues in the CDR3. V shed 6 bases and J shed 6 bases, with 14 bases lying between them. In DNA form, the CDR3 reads TGTGCCAGCTCCCAAAGGTCGGGGGATGGCTACACCTTC. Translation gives CASSQRSGDGYTF.

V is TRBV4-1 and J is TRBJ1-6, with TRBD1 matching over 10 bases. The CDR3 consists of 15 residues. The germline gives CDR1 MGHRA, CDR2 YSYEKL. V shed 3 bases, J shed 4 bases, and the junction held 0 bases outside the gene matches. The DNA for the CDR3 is TGCGCCAGCAGCCAGGGACAGGGGTATAATTCACCCCTCCACTTT. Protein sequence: CASSQGQGYNSPLHF.

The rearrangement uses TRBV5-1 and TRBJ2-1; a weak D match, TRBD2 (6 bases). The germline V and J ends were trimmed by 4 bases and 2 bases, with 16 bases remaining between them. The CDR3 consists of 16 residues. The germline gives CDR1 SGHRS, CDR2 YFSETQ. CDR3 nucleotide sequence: TGCGCCAGCAGCCGTACTGGAGGGGACCCCTACAATGAGCAGTTCTTC. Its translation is CASSRTGGDPYNEQFF.

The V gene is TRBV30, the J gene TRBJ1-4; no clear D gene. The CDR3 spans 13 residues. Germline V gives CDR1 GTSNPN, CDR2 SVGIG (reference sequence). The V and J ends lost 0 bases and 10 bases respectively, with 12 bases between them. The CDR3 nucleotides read TGTGCCTGGAGTGTATTGGGCAGAGCAAAACTGTTTTTT. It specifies CAWSVLGRAKLFF.

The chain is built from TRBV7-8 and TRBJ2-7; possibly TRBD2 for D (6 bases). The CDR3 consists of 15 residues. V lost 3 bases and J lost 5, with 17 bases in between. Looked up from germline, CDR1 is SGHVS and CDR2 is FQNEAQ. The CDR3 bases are TGTGCCAGCAGCTTCCTAGTGGGTAGGGAGGACGAGCAGTACTTC. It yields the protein CASSFLVGREDEQYF.

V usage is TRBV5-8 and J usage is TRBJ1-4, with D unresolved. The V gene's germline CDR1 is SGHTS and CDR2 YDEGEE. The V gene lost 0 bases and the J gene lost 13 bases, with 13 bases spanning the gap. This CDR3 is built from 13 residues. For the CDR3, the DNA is TGTGCCAGCAGCTTGGTTCCCCCAGGAGGACTGTTTTTT. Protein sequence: CASSLVPPGGLFF.